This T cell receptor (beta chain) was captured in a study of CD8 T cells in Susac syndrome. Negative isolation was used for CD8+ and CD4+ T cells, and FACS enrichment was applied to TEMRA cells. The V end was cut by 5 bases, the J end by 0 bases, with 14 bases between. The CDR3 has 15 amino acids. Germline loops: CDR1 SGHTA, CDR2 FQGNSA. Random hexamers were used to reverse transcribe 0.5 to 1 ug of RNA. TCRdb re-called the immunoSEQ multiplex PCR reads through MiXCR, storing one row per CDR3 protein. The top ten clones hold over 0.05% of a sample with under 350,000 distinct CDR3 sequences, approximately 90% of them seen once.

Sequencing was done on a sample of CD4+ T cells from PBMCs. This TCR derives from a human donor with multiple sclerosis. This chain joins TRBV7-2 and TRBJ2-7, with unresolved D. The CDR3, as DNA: TGTGCCAGCAGCCCGAGTGGGGTTAGCTCCTACGAGCAGTACTTC. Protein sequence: CASSPSGVSSYEQYF.